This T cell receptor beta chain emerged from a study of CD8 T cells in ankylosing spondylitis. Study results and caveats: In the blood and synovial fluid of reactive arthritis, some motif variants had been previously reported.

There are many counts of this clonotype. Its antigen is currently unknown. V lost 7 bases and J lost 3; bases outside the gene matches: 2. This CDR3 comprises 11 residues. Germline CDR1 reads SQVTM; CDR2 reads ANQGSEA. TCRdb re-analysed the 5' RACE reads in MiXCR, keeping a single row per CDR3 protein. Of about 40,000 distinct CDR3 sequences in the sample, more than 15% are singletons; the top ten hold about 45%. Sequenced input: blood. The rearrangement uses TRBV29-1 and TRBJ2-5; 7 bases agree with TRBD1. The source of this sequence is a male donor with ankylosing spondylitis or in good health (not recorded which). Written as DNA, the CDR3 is TGCAGCGCTGACAGGGAAGAGACCCAGTACTTC. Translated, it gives CSADREETQYF.